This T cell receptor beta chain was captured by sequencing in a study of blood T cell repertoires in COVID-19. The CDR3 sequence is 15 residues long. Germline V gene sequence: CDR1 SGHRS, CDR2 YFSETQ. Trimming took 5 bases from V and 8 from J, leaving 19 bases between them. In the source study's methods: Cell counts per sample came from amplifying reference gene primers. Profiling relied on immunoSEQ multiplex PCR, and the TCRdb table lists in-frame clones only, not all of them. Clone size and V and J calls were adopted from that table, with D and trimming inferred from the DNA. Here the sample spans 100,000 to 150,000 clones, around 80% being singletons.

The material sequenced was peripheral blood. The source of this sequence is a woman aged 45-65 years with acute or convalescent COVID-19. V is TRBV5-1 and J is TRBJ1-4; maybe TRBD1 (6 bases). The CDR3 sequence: CASSAGDIQEEKLFF. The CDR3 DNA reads TGCGCCAGCAGTGCCGGGGACATTCAGGAGGAAAAACTGTTTTTT.